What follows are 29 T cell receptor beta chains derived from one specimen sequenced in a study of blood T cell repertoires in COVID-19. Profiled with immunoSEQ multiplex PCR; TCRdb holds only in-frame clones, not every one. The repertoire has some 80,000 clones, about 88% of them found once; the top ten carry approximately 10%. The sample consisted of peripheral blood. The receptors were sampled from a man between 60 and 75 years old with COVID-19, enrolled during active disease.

For the CDR3, the DNA is TGCGCCAGCAGCTTGGATGGGACAGGGGGCGCTTGGGACAATGAGCAGTTCTTC. It translates to CASSLDGTGGAWDNEQFF. The chain employs TRBV5-1 and TRBJ2-1; TRBD1 matches at 12 bases. The ends lost 0 bases at V and 5 bases at J; junction bases unmatched: 9. CDR1 and CDR2 from the germline V gene are SGHRS and YFSETQ. The CDR3 covers 18 residues.

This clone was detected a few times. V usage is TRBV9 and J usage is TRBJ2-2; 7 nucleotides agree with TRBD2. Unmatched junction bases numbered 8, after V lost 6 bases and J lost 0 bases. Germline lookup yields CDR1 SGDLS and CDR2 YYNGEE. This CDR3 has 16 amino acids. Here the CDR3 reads CASMRGGGANTGELFF. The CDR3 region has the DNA TGTGCCAGCATGAGGGGCGGGGGAGCGAACACCGGGGAGCTGTTTTTT.

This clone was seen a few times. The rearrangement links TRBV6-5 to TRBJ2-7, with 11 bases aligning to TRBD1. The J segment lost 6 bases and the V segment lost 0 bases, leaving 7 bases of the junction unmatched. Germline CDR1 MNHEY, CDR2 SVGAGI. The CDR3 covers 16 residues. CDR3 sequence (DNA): TGTGCCAGCAGTTACTCTCGACCGGGACAGGGGGTCGAGCAGTACTTC. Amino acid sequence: CASSYSRPGQGVEQYF.

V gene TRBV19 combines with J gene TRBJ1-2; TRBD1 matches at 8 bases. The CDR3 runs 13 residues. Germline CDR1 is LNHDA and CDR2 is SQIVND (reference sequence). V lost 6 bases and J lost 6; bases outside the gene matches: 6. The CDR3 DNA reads TGTGCCAGTAGAAAACAGGGGGATGATGGCTACACCTTC. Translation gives CASRKQGDDGYTF.

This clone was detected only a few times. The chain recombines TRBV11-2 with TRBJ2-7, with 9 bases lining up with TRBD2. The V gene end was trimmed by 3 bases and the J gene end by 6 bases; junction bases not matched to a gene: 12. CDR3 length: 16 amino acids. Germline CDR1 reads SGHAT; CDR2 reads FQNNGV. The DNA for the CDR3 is TGTGCCAGCAGCTTGGGACCGGGACTAGCAGGACGCGAGCAGTACTTC. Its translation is CASSLGPGLAGREQYF.

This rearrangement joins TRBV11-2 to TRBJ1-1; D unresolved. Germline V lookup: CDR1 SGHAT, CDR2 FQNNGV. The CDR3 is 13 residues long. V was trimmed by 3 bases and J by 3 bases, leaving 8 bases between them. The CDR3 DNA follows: TGTGCCAGCAGCTTCGGGGAGTACACTGAAGCTTTCTTT. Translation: CASSFGEYTEAFF. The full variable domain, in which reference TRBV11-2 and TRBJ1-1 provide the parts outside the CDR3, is EAGVAQSPRYKIIEKRQSVAFWCNPISGHATLYWYQQILGQGPKLLIQFQNNGVVDDSQLPKDRFSAERLKGVDSTLKIQPAKLEDSAVYLCASSFGEYTEAFFGQGTRLTVV.

Here the CDR3 reads CASSLGGEIGTDTQYF. CDR3 bases: TGCGCCAGCAGCTTGGGGGGGGAGATCGGCACAGATACGCAGTATTTT. The V call is TRBV5-1, the J call TRBJ2-3; TRBD2 might be the D (6 bases). Trimming cost V 0 bases and J 1 base, with 12 bases left between them. This CDR3 has 16 residues. Germline V gives CDR1 SGHRS, CDR2 YFSETQ.

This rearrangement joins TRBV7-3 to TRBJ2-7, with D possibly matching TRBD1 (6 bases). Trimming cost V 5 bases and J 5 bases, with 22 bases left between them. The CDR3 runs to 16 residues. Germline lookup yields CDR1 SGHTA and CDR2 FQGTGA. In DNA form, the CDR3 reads TGTGCCAGCAGCCCCCTACGGACAGTTTCCGTTCACGAGCAGTACTTC. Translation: CASSPLRTVSVHEQYF.

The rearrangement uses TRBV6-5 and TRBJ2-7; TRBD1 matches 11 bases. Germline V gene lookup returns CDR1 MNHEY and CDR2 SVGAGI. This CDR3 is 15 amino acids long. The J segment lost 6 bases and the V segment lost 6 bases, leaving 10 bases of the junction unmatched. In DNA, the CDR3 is TGTGCCAGCAGCCGTCCCGGGGACAGGGGGTCCGAGCAGTACTTC. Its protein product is CASSRPGDRGSEQYF.

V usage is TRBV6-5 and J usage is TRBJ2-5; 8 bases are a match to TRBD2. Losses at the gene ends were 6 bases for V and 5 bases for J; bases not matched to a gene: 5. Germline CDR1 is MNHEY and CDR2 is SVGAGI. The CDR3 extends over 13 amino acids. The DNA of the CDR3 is TGTGCCAGCAGGCCGGGGGGGCTCGAGACCCAGTACTTC. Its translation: CASRPGGLETQYF.

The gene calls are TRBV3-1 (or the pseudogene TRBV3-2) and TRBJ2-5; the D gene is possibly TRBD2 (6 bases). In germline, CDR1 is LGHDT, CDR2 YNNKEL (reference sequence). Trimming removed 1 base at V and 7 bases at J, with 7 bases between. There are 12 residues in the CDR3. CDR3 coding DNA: TGTGCCAGCAGCCAAGCCGGGGGGACCCAGTACTTC. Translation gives CASSQAGGTQYF.

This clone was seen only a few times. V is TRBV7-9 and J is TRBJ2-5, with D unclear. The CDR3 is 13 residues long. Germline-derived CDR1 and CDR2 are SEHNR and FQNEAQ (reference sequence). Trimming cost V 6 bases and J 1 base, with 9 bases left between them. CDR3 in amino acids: CASSSSSQETQYF. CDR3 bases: TGTGCCAGCAGTAGCTCATCCCAAGAGACCCAGTACTTC.

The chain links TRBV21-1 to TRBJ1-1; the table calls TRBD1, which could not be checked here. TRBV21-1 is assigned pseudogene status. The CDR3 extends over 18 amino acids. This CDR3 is CASSLRQPKGRFNTEAFF. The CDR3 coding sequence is TGTGCCAGCAGCCTGCGCCAACCGAAGGGGCGATTCAACACTGAAGCTTTCTTT.

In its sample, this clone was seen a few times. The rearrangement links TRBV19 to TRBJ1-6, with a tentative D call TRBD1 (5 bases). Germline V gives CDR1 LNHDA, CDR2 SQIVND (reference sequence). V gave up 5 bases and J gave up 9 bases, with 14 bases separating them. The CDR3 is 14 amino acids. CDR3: CASSQGGLSSPLHF. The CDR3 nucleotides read TGTGCCAGTAGTCAGGGAGGATTGAGTTCACCCCTCCACTTT.

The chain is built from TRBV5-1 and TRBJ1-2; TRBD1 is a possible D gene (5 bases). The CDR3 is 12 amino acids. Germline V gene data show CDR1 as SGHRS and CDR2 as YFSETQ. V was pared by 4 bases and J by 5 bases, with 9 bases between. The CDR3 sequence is CASSPTGYGYTF. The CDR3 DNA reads TGCGCCAGCAGCCCCACAGGTTATGGCTACACCTTC.

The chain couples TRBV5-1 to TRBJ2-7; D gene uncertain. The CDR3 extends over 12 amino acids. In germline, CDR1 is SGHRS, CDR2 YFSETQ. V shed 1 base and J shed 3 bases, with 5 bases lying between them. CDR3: CASSLHSYEQYF. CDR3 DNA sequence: TGCGCCAGCAGCTTGCATAGCTACGAGCAGTACTTC.

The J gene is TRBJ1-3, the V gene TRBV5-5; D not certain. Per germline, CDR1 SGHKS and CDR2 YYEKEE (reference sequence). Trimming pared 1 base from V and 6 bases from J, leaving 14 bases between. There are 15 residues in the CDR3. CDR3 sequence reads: CASSLSPVRLNTIYF. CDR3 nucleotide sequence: TGTGCCAGCAGCTTGTCTCCGGTTCGCTTAAACACCATATATTTT.

CDR3 region: CASSTGTGGNEQFF. DNA of the CDR3: TGCGCCAGCAGCACCGGGACTGGGGGTAATGAGCAGTTCTTC. The chain uses TRBV5-1 and TRBJ2-1, with a tentative D call TRBD2 (6 bases). This CDR3 has 14 residues. The V end lost 4 bases, the J end lost 7 bases, and 15 bases lay between the germline ends. Germline V CDR1 and CDR2: SGHRS, YFSETQ.

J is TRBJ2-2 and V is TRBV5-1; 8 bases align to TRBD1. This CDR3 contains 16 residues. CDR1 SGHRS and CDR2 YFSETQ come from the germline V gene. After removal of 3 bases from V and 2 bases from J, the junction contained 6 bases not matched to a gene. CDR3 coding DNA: TGCGCCAGCAGCTGGGGGACAGGACCAAACACCGGGGAGCTGTTTTTT. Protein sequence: CASSWGTGPNTGELFF.

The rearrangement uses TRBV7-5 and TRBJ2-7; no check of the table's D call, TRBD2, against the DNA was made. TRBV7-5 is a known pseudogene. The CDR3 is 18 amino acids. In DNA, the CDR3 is TGTGTCAGAAGCTCCCGAGGTCGACTAGCGGGAGTTCTGGGCGAGCAGTACTTC. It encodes CVRSSRGRLAGVLGEQYF.

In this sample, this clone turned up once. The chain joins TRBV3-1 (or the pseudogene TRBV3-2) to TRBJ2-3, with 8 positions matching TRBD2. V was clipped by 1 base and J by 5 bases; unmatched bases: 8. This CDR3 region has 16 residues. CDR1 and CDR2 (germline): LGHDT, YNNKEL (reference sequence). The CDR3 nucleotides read TGTGCCAGCAGCCAAGGACCGGGGGGGCCGATAGATACGCAGTATTTT. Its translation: CASSQGPGGPIDTQYF.

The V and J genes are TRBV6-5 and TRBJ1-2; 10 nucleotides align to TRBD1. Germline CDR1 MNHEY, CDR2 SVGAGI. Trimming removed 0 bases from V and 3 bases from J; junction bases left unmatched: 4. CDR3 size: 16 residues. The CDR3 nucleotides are TGTGCCAGCAGTTACTCAGGGACAGGGGTCGACTATGGCTACACCTTC. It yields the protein CASSYSGTGVDYGYTF.

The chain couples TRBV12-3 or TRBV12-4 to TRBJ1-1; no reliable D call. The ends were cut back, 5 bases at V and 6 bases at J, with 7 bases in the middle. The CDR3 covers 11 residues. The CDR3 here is CASSREPEAFF. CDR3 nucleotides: TGTGCCAGCAGTAGGGAGCCTGAAGCTTTCTTT.

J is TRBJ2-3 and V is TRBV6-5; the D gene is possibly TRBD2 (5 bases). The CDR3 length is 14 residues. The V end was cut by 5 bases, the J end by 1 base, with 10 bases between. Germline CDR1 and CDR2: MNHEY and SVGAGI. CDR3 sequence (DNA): TGTGCCAGCAGTCGAGACGGGGGCACAGATACGCAGTATTTT. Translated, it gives CASSRDGGTDTQYF.

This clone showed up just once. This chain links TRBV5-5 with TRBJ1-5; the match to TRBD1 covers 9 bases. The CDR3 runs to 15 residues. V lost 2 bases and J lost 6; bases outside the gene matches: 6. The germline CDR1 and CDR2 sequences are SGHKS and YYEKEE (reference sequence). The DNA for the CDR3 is TGTGCCAGCAGCTTCGGGACAGGGAATCCTCAGCCCCAGCATTTT. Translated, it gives CASSFGTGNPQPQHF.

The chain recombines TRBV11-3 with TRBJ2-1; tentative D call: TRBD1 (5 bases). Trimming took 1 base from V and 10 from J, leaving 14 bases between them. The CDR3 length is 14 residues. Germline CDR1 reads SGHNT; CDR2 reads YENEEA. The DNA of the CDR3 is TGTGCCAGCAGCTTAGGACAGCCAAATGAGGAGCAGTTCTTC. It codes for CASSLGQPNEEQFF.

The CDR3 sequence is CASSPQNSPLHF. The DNA of the CDR3 is TGTGCCAGTAGTCCGCAGAATTCACCCCTCCACTTT. The chain joins TRBV19 to TRBJ1-6, with D unclear. The CDR3 is 12 amino acids. Germline V gene lookup returns CDR1 LNHDA and CDR2 SQIVND (reference sequence). Trimming cost V 5 bases and J 7 bases, with 6 bases left between them. Full variable domain (missing parts from reference TRBV19 and TRBJ1-6): DGGITQSPKYLFRKEGQNVTLSCEQNLNHDAMYWYRQDPGQGLRLIYYSQIVNDFQKGDIAEGYSVSREKKESFPLTVTSAQKNPTAFYLCASSPQNSPLHFGNGTRLTVT.

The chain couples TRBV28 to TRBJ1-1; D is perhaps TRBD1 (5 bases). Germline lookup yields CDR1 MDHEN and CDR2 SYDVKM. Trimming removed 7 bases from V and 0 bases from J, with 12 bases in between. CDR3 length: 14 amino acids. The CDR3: CASTRGVLNTEAFF. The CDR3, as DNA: TGTGCCAGCACTCGGGGGGTTCTGAACACTGAAGCTTTCTTT.

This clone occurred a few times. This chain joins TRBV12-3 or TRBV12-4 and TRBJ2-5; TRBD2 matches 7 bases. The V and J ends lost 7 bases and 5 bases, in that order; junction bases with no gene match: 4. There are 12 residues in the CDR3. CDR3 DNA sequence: TGTGCCAGCACCCCCGGGGGGGAGACCCAGTACTTC. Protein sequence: CASTPGGETQYF.